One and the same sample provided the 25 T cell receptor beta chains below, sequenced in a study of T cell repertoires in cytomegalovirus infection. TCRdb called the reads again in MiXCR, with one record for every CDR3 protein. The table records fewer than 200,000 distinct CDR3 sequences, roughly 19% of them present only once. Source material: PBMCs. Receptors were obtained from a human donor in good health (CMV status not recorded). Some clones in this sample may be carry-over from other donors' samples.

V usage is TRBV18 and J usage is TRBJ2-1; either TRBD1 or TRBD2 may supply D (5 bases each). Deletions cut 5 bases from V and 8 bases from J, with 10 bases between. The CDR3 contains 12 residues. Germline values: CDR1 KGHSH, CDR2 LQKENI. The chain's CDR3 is CASSTLGDEQFF. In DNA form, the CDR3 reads TGTGCCAGCTCAACACTGGGGGATGAGCAGTTCTTC.

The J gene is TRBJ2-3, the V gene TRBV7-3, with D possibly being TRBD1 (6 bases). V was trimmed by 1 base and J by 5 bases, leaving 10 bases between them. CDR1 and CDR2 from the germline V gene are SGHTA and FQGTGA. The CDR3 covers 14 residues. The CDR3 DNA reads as TGTGCCAGCAGCTTAAATGGCAGGGGAGATACGCAGTATTTT. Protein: CASSLNGRGDTQYF.

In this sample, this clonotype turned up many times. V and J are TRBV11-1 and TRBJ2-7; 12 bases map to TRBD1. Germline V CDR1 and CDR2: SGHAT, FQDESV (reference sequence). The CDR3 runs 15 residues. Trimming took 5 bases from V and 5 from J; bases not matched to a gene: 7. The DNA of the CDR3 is TGTGCCAGCAGCCACCGGGACAGGGGGCTGGACGAGCAGTACTTC. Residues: CASSHRDRGLDEQYF.

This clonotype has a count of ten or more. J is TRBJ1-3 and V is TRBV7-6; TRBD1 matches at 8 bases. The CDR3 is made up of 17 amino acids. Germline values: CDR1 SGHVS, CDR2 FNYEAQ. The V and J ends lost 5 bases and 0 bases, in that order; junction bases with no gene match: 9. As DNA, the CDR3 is TGTGCCAGCAGCCCACGGACAGGGCCGAACTCTGGAAACACCATATATTTT. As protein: CASSPRTGPNSGNTIYF.

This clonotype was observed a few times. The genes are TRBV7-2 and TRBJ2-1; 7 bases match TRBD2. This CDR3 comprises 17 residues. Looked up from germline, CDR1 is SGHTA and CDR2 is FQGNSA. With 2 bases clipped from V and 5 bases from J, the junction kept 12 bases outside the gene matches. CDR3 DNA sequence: TGTGCCAGCAGCTTACGGCCAGCGGGGTGGGAGGACAATGAGCAGTTCTTC. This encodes CASSLRPAGWEDNEQFF.

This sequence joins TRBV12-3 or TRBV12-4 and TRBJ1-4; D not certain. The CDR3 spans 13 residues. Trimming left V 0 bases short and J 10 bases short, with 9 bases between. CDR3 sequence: CASSLAGGGKLFF. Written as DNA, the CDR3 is TGTGCCAGCAGTTTAGCCGGCGGAGGAAAACTGTTTTTT.

The CDR3 here is CASSMTGQNTEAFF. Here the CDR3 DNA reads TGTGCCAGCAGCATGACAGGCCAGAACACTGAAGCTTTCTTT. The chain combines TRBV7-9 with TRBJ1-1; a possible D gene is TRBD1 (6 bases). The CDR3 length is 14 residues. Trimming removed 5 bases at V and 1 base at J, with 11 bases between. Per the germline V gene, CDR1 is SEHNR and CDR2 is FQNEAQ (reference sequence).

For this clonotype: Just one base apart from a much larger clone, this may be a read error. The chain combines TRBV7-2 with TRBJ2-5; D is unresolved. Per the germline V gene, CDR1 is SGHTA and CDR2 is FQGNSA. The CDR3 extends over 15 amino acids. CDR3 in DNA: TGTGCCAGCAGCTTAGCTCCAGACTTCCAAGGGACCCAGTACTTC. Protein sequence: CASSLAPDFQGTQYF.

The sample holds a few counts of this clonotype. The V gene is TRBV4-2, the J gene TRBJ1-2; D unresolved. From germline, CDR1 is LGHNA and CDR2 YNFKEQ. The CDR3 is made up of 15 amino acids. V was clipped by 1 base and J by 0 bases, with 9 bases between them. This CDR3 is CASSQGVTSNYGYTF. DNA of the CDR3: TGTGCCAGCAGCCAAGGGGTTACTTCTAACTATGGCTACACCTTC.

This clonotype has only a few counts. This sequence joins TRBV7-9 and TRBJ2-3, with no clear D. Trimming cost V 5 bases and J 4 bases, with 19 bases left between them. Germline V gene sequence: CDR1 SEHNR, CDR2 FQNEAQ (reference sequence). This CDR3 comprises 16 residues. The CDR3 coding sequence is TGTGCCAGCAGCCCTAGGATGGAAAGGAGCCCAGATACGCAGTATTTT. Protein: CASSPRMERSPDTQYF.

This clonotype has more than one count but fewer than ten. The CDR3 DNA is TGTGCCAGTAGACAACGGACAACTCGCTCCTACAATGAGCAGTTCTTC. Translation: CASRQRTTRSYNEQFF. V is TRBV19 and J is TRBJ2-1; D may be TRBD1 (5 bases). This CDR3 is 16 amino acids long. Germline V gene data show CDR1 as LNHDA and CDR2 as SQIVND (reference sequence). Trimming pared 6 bases from V and 0 bases from J, leaving 15 bases between. Supplemented by reference TRBV19 and TRBJ2-1, the full variable domain reads DGGITQSPKYLFRKEGQNVTLSCEQNLNHDAMYWYRQDPGQGLRLIYYSQIVNDFQKGDIAEGYSVSREKKESFPLTVTSAQKNPTAFYLCASRQRTTRSYNEQFFGPGTRLTVL.

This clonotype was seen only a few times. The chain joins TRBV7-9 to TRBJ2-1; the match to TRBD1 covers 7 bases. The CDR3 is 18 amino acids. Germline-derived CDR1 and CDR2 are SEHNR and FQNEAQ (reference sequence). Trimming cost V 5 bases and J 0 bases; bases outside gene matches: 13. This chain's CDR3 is CASSGAAGTDHSYNEQFF. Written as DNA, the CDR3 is TGTGCCAGCAGCGGAGCAGCCGGGACAGACCACTCCTACAATGAGCAGTTCTTC.

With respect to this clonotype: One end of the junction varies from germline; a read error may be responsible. Written as DNA, the CDR3 is TGTGCCAGCAACCCCGGGCAAGGAAACCCCATATATTTT. The encoded protein is CASNPGQGNPIYF. V usage is TRBV12-3 or TRBV12-4 and J usage is TRBJ1-3; D not certain. This CDR3 spans 13 amino acids.

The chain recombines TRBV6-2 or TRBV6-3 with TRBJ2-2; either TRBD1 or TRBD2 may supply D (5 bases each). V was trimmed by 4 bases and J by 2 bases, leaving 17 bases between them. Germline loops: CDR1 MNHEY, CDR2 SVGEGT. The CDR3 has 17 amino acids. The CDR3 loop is CASSSHSGTDNTGELFF. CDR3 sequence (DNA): TGTGCCAGCAGTTCGCACTCCGGGACGGACAACACCGGGGAGCTGTTTTTT.

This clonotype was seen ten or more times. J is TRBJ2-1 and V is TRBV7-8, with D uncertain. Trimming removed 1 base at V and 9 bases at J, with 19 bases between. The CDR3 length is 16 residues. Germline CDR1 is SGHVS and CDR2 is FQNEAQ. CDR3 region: CASSLVLSSFGGEQFF. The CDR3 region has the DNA TGTGCCAGCAGCTTAGTCCTGTCCTCGTTTGGTGGTGAGCAGTTCTTC.

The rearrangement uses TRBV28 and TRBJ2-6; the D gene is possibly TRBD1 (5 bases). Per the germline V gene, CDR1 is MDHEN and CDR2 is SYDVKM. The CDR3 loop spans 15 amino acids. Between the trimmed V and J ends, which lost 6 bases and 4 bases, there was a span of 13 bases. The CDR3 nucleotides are TGTGCCAGCAGACGTCAGGGAACCGGGGCCAACGTCCTGACTTTC. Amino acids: CASRRQGTGANVLTF. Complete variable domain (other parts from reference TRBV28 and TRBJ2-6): DVKVTQSSRYLVKRTGEKVFLECVQDMDHENMFWYRQDPGLGLRLIYFSYDVKMKEKGDIPEGYSVSREKKERFSLILESASTNQTSMYLCASRRQGTGANVLTFGAGSRLTVL.

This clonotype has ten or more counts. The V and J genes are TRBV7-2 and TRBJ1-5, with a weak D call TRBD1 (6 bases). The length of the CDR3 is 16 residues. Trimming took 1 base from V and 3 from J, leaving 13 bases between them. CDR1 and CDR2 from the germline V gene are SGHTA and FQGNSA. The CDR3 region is CASSLVAGADNQPQHF. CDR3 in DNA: TGTGCCAGCAGCTTAGTAGCGGGGGCCGACAATCAGCCCCAGCATTTT.

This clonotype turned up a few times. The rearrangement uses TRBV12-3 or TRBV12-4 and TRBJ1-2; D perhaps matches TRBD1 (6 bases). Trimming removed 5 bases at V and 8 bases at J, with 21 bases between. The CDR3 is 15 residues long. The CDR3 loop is CASSTILTGAGGYTF. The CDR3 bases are TGTGCCAGCAGTACCATCTTGACAGGAGCAGGGGGCTACACCTTC.

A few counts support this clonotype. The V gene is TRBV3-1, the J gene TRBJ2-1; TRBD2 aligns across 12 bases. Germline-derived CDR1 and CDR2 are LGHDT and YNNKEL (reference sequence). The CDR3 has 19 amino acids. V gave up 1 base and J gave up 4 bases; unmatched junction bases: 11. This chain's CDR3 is CASSQGPSGRAWGYNEQFF. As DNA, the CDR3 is TGTGCCAGCAGCCAAGGACCTAGCGGGAGGGCCTGGGGGTACAATGAGCAGTTCTTC.

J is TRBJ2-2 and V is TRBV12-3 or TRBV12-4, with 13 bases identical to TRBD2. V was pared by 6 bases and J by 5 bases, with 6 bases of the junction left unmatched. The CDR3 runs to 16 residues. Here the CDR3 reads CASSGLAGVGTGELFF. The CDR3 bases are TGTGCCAGCAGCGGACTAGCGGGGGTGGGGACCGGGGAGCTGTTTTTT.

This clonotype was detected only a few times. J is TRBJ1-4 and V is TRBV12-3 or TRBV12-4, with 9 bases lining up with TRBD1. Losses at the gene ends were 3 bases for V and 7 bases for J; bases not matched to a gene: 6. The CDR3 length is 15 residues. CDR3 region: CASSFTGTGSEKLFF. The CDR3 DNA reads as TGTGCCAGCAGTTTCACCGGGACAGGGTCTGAAAAACTGTTTTTT.

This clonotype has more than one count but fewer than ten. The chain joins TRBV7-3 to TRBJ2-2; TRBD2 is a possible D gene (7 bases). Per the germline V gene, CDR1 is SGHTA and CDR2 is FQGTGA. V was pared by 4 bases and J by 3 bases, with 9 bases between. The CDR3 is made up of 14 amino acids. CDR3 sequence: CASSSGGDTGELFF. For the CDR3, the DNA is TGTGCCAGCAGCTCGGGGGGCGACACCGGGGAGCTGTTTTTT.

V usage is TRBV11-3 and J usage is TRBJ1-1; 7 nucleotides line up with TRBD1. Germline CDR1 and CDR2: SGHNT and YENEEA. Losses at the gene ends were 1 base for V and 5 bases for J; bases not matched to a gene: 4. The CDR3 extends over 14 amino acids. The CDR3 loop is CASSLGRGYTEAFF. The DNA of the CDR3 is TGTGCCAGCAGCTTAGGCAGGGGGTATACTGAAGCTTTCTTT.

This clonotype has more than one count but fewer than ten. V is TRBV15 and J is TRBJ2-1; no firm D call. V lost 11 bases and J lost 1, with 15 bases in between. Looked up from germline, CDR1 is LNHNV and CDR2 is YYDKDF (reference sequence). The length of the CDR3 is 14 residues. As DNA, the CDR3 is TGTGCCGCCTCGGAGTACGGGTCCTACAATGAGCAGTTCTTC. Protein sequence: CAASEYGSYNEQFF.

CDR3 bases: TGTGCCAGCACCGGTAGCGGTTACAACACCGGGGAGCTGTTTTTT. Residues: CASTGSGYNTGELFF. The genes are TRBV28 and TRBJ2-2, with D perhaps matching TRBD2 (6 bases). The CDR3 runs 15 residues. Trimming stripped 7 bases from V and 2 bases from J, with 14 bases between. CDR1 is MDHEN, CDR2 SYDVKM, per germline.